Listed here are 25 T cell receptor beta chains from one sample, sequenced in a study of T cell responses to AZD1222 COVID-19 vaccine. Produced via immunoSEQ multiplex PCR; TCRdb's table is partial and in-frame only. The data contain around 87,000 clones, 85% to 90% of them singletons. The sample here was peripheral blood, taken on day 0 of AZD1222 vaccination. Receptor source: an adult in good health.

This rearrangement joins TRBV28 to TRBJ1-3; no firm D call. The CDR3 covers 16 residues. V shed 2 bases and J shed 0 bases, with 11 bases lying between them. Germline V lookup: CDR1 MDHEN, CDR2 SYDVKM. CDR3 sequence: CASSLSVRGSGNTIYF. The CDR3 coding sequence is TGTGCCAGCAGTTTAAGTGTTCGGGGCTCTGGAAACACCATATATTTT.

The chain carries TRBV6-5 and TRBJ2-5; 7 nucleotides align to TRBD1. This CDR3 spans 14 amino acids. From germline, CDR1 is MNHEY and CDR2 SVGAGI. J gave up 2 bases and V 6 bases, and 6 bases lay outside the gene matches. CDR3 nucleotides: TGTGCCAGCAGACCCCCCAGGGGGCAAGAGACCCAGTACTTC. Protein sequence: CASRPPRGQETQYF.

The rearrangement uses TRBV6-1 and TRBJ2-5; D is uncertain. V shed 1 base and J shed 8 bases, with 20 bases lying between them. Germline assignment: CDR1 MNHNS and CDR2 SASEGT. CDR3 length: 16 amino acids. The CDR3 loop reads CASSEEVWAAPGTQYF. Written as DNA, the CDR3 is TGTGCCAGCAGTGAAGAGGTTTGGGCAGCCCCGGGTACCCAGTACTTC.

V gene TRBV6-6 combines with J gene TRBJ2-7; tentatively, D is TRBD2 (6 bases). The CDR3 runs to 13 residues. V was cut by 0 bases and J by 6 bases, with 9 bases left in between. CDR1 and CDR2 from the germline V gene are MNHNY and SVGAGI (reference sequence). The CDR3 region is CASSYSQAGEQYF. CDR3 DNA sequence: TGTGCCAGCAGTTACTCTCAAGCGGGCGAGCAGTACTTC.

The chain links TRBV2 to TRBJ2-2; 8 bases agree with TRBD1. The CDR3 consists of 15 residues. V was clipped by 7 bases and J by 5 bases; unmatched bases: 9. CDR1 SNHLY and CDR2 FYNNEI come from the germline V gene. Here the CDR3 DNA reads TGTGCCAGCATGTTGGACAGGGTGAAGACCGGGGAGCTGTTTTTT. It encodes CASMLDRVKTGELFF.

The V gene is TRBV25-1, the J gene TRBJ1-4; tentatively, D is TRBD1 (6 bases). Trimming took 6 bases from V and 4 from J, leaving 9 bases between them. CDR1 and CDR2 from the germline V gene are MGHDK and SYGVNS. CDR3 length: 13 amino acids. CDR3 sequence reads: CASRDSNNEKLFF. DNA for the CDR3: TGTGCCAGCAGGGACAGCAATAATGAAAAACTGTTTTTT.

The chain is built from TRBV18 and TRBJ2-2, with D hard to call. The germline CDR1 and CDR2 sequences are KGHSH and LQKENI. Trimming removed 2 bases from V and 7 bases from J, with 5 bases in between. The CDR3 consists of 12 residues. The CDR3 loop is CASSPGLGELFF. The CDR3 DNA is TGTGCCAGCTCACCAGGGCTCGGGGAGCTGTTTTTT.

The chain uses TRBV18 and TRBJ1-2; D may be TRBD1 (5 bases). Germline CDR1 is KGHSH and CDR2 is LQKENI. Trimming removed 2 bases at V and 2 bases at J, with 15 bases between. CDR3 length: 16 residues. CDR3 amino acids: CASSPTRGGPNYGYTF. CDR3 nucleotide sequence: TGTGCCAGCTCACCAACGCGGGGGGGTCCAAACTATGGCTACACCTTC.

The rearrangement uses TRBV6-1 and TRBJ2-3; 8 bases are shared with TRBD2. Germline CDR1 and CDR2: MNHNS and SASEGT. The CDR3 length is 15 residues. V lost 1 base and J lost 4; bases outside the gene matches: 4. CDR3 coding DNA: TGTGCCAGCAGTGAAGGGAGCGGGGGCGCAGATACGCAGTATTTT. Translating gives CASSEGSGGADTQYF.

The CDR3: CASSLQHSSYEQYF. For the CDR3, the DNA is TGTGCCAGCAGCTTACAGCACTCCTCCTACGAGCAGTACTTC. The chain joins TRBV7-2 to TRBJ2-7; D ambiguous. Germline CDR1 reads SGHTA; CDR2 reads FQGNSA. Trimming stripped 2 bases from V and 0 bases from J, with 8 bases between. The CDR3 spans 14 residues.

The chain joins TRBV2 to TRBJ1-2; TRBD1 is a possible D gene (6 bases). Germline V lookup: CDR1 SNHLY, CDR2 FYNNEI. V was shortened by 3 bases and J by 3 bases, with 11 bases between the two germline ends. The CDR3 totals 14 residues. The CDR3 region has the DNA TGTGCCAGCAGTGATTTCCAGGGGCACTATGGCTACACCTTC. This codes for CASSDFQGHYGYTF.

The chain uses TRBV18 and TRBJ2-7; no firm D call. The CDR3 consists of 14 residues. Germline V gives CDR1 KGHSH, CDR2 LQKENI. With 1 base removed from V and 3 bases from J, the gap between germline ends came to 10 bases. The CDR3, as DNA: TGTGCCAGCTCACCACGGCAGGACCACTACGAGCAGTACTTC. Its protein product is CASSPRQDHYEQYF.

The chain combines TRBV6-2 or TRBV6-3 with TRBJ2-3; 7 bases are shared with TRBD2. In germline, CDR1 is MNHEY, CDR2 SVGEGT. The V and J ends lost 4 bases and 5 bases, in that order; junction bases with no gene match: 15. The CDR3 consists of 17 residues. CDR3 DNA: TGTGCCAGCAGTTCCTATTCAACTCGGGCGGGAGTAGATACGCAGTATTTT. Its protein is CASSSYSTRAGVDTQYF.

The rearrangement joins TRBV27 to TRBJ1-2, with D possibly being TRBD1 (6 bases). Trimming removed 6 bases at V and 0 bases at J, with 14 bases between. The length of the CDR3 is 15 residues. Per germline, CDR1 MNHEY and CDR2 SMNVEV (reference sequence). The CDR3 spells CASRPSGGPNYGYTF. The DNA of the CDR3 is TGTGCCAGCAGACCATCCGGGGGGCCTAACTATGGCTACACCTTC.

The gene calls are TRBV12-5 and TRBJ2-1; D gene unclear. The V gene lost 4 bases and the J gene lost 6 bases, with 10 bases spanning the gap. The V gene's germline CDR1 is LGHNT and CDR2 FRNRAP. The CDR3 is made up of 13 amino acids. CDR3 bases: TGTGCTAGTGGTTCGCCATCGTTCAATGAGCAGTTCTTC. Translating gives CASGSPSFNEQFF.

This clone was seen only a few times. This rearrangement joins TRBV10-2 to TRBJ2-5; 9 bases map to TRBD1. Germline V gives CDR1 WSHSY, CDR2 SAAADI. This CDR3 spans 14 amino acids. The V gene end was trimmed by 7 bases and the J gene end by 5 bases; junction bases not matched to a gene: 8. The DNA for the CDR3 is TGCGCCAGCAACCCGACAGGGGGGTGGGAGACCCAGTACTTC. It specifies CASNPTGGWETQYF.

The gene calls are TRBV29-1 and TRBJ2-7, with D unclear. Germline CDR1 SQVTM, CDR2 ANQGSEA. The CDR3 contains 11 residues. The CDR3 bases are TGCTTTAGGGCTTACCCTTTGGAGCAGTACTTC. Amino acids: CFRAYPLEQYF.

The CDR3, as DNA: TGTGCCAGCAGCACACCCCAGGGGGCGGGCACCGGGGAGCTGTTTTTT. Amino acid sequence: CASSTPQGAGTGELFF. This sequence joins TRBV7-2 and TRBJ2-2; TRBD1 matches at 8 bases. V trimming: 5 bases; J trimming: 4 bases; junction bases outside the gene matches: 9. The CDR3 has 16 residues. Per the germline V gene, CDR1 is SGHTA and CDR2 is FQGNSA. Full variable domain (missing parts from reference TRBV7-2 and TRBJ2-2): GAGVSQSPSNKVTEKGKDVELRCDPISGHTALYWYRQSLGQGLEFLIYFQGNSAPDKSGLPSDRFSAERTGGSVSTLTIQRTQQEDSAVYLCASSTPQGAGTGELFFGEGSRLTVL.

CDR3 region: CASSLEGSSQGQYF. The CDR3 bases are TGTGCCAGCAGCTTAGAAGGCAGCTCCCAGGGGCAGTACTTC. V usage is TRBV11-2 and J usage is TRBJ2-7, with D possibly matching TRBD1 (5 bases). Germline V lookup: CDR1 SGHAT, CDR2 FQNNGV. V lost 0 bases, J lost 9 bases, and 15 bases lay in between. This CDR3 region has 14 residues.

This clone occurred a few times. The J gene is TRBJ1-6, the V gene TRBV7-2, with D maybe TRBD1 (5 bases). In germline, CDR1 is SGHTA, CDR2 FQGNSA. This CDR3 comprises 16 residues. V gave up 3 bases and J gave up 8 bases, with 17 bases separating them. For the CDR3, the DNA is TGTGCCAGCAGCTTTAGACCGGTAGGAGGGGATTCACCCCTCCACTTT. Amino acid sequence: CASSFRPVGGDSPLHF.

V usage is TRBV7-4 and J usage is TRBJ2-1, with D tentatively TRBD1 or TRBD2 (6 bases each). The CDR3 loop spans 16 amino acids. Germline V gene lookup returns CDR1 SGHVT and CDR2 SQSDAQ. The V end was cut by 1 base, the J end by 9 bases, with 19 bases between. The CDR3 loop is CASSLERAGEVGEQFF. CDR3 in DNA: TGTGCCAGCAGCTTAGAGAGGGCAGGGGAGGTGGGTGAGCAGTTCTTC.

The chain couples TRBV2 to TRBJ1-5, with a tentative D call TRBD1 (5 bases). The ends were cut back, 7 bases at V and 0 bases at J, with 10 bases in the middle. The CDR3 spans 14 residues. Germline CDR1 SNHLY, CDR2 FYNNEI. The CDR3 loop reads CASNMDNSNQPQHF. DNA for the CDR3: TGTGCCAGCAACATGGACAATAGCAATCAGCCCCAGCATTTT.

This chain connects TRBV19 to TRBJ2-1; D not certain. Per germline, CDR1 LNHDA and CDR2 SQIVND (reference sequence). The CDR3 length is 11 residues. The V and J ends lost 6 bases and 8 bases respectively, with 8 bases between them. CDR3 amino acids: CASSLGDEQFF. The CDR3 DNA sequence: TGTGCCAGTAGCCTAGGCGATGAGCAGTTCTTC.

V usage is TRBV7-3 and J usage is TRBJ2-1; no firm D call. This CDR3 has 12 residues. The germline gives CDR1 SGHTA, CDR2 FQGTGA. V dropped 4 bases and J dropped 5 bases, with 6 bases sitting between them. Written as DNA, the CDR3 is TGTGCCAGCAGCTCGGGTAACAATGAGCAGTTCTTC. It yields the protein CASSSGNNEQFF.

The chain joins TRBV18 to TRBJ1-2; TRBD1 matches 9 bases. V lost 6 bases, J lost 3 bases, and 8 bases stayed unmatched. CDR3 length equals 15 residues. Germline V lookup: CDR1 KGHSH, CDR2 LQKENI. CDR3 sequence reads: CASSLDRGSDYGYTF. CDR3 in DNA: TGTGCCAGCTCCCTGGACAGGGGCAGCGACTATGGCTACACCTTC.